The TCR beta chain described here comes from a study of long-term antiretroviral therapy in people with HIV (dated by TCRdb to between 2021 and 2024). Regarding the complete study: The earliest samples were collected approximately a decade before the 2015 WHO recommendation for immediate ART, a period when ART was typically delayed until CD4 counts fell. Among the 30 to 35 participants with HIV, roughly eleven were female. No cross-contamination during QIAcube processing was seen in test extractions of a monoclonal T-cell line run alongside 25 to 35 polyclonal samples. A total of 150 to 200 cryopreserved PBMC samples were contributed to the cohort by 30 adults with confirmed HIV infection, with samples collected serially over a mean of approximately 6 years (range 1-12). Whether ART initiation and durable HIV suppression were associated with changes in peripheral blood TRB repertoire composition and diversity was tested in a retrospective serial study. Broad study findings and their caveats: Inferences about post-ART repertoire changes were limited because no data were available on ART adherence, viral resistance or therapy changes. HIV repertoires had narrower CDR3 length ranges than controls, and the network structure suggested an antigen-experienced repertoire that shifted only slightly toward naive after ART. The repertoire was dominated across all time points by expanded TRB clones identified before ART initiation, although this dominance was seen to fluctuate and to decrease in many PLHIV after ART. Because pre-ART samples had limited cell numbers, unsorted PBMC were profiled rather than sorted CD4+ and CD8+ T cells. Owing to limited PBMC availability, only the TCR beta chain was sequenced, without alpha chain pairing. Samples dated from about 2003 to 2018, and the ART regimens used may be less effective than current ones. A significant increase in TRB diversity was found to be associated with ART initiation, although TRB diversity was observed to remain significantly below that of transplant donor controls even after long-term ART.

Regarding this clone: The antigen it binds to is not known. No much larger clone is present one base from it, and per-base qualities are unavailable.

The CDR3 measures 15 amino acids from cysteine to phenylalanine. The read is trimmed to its CDR3 DNA, 45 bases read in frame from base 1. Deletion took 6 bases off V and 2 bases off J, with a span of 14 bases between the germline ends. As encoded in the germline V gene (reference sequence), CDR1 is LNHDA while CDR2 is SQIVND. The immunoSEQ hsTCRB v3.0 assay was used at survey level resolution to sequence the TRB variable region. A depth of roughly 35,000-55,000 T-cell genomes per sample was targeted for TRB sequencing. An Illumina MiSeq with a v3 150-cycle kit was used to sequence the pooled TRB libraries. On the authors' methods: Analysis of repertoires was carried out in R inside a reproducible Nextflow workflow spanning QC, data transformation and analysis. Custom analyses were implemented in LymphoSeq2, an R package for AIRR-Seq data exploration. After excluding a few samples that yielded fewer than 5000 total TRB sequences, around 190 HIV repertoires remained for analysis. Of the roughly 190 retained HIV repertoires, approximately 57 were collected before and 120 to 130 after ART initiation. Each repertoire was downsampled to 5000 TRB nucleotide sequences, and summary statistics were averaged across 100 downsampling iterations. TRB sequences were retained for analysis only if CDR3 regions of at least seven amino acids were present. Diversity was assessed using a clonality score derived from Shannon entropy and using the Gini coefficient. In the repertoire networks, any two of the top 5000 CDR3 amino acid sequences were linked whenever the two sequences differed by an edit distance of one. GLIPH2 predicted antigen specificity groups and MHC restriction for TRB CDR3 amino acid sequences. To flag known CMV, EBV, HIV or tissue antigen associations, CDR3 amino acid sequences were matched against VDJdb and McPAS-TCR. Pre-ART, post-ART and control groups were compared with Wilcoxon signed-rank tests and Holm-Bonferroni correction. TCRdb limited this immuneACCESS table to in-frame rearrangements with V and J called. A share of clones is missing; checked studies link under half to unresolved V genes, and the rest is unexplained. V and J calls and clone size are copied from that table; D and trimming were computed from the DNA. In all, the sample holds 30,000 to 40,000 clones, and roughly 85% of those were seen once. Approximately 4.7% of the sample is held by the ten biggest clonotypes.

Participants were included only if at least one PBMC sample before ART initiation and at least two post-ART samples were available. Treatment was received in the United States of America by all participants with HIV. Before DNA extraction, cryopreserved samples of roughly 0.9-11 million PBMC were thawed and washed. At the time of the earliest PBMC sample, participants with HIV were aged between about 20 and 54 years. PBMC samples were contributed by each participant from 1-4 timepoints before ART initiation and 2-8 timepoints after ART initiation, with a median of 7 samples. For every participant, serial HIV viral load, CD4+ T-cell count, ART history and demographic data were obtained. Using a Qiagen kit on a QIAcube, genomic DNA was extracted from unsorted PBMC, with samples processed in batches of 12.

In this chain, TRBV19 is recombined with TRBJ1-5; matching of 6 bases hints at TRBD1 as the D gene. The receptor comes from a man between 18 and 29 years old with HIV. The sample consisted of unsorted PBMCs, taken approximately 3.3 years after starting antiretroviral therapy. The DNA sequence reads TGTGCCAGTAGAAAGGAGGGGGGCGGCAATCAGCCCCAGCATTTT. Its amino acids are CASRKEGGGNQPQHF.